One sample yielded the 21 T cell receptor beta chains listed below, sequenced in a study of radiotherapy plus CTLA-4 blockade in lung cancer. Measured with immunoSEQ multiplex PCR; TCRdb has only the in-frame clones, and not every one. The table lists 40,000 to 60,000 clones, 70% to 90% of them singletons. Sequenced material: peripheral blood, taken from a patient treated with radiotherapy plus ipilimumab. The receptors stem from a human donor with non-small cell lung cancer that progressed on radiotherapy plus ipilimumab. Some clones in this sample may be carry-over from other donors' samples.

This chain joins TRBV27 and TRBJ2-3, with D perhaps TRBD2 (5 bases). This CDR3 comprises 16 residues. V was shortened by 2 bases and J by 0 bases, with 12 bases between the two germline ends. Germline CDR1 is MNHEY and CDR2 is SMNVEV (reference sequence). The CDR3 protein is CASSLGLIASTDTQYF. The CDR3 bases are TGTGCCAGCAGTTTAGGACTCATCGCAAGCACAGATACGCAGTATTTT.

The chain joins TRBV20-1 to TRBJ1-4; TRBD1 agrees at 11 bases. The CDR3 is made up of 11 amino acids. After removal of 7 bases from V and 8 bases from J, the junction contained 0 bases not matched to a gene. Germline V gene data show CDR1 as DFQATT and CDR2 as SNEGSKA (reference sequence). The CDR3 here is CSGTGGEKLFF. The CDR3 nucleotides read TGCAGTGGGACAGGGGGCGAAAAACTGTTTTTT.

CDR3: CASRLPRGSGGYTF. DNA of the CDR3: TGTGCCAGTAGGCTCCCACGGGGGTCAGGGGGCTACACCTTC. The chain joins TRBV19 to TRBJ1-2, with D possibly being TRBD1 (5 bases). This CDR3 has 14 amino acids. CDR1 and CDR2 from the germline V gene are LNHDA and SQIVND (reference sequence). V was pared by 6 bases and J by 8 bases, with 19 bases between.

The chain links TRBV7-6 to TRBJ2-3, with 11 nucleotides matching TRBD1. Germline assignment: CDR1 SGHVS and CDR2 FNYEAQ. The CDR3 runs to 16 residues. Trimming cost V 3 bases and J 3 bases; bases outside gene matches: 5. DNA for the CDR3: TGTGCCAGCAGCTTGGGACAGGGGGGTTTTACAGATACGCAGTATTTT. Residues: CASSLGQGGFTDTQYF.

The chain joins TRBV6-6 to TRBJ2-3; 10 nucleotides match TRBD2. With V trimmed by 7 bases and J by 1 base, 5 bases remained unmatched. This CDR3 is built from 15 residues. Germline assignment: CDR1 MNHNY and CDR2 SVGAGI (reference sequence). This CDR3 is CASNLAGGRTDTQYF. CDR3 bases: TGTGCCAGCAACTTAGCGGGGGGCCGCACAGATACGCAGTATTTT.

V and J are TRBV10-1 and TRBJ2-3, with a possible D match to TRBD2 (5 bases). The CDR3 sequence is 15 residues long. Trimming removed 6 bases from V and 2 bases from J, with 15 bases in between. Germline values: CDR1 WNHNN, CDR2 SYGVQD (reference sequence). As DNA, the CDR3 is TGCGCCAGCAGCCTCGGACTGGTAATCACAGATACGCAGTATTTT. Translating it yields CASSLGLVITDTQYF.

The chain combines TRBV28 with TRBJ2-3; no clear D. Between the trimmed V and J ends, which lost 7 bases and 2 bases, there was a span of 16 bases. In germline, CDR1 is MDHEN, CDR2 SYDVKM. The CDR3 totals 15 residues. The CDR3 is CASTTTQTNTDTQYF. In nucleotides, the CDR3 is TGTGCCAGCACAACCACCCAGACAAACACAGATACGCAGTATTTT.

The CDR3 nucleotides read TGTGCCAGCAGCTCACGGACAGGGAGGGGATACGAGCAGTACTTC. It codes for CASSSRTGRGYEQYF. The chain recombines TRBV13 with TRBJ2-7; D might be TRBD1 (8 bases). Deletions cut 4 bases from V and 4 bases from J, with 17 bases between. CDR1 PRHDT and CDR2 FYEKMQ come from the germline V gene (reference sequence). The CDR3 is 15 amino acids.

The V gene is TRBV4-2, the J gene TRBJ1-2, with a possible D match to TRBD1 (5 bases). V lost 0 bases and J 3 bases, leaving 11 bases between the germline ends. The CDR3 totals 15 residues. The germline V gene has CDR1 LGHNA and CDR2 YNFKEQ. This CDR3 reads CASSQDGAGHYGYTF. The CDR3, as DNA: TGTGCCAGCAGCCAAGATGGGGCAGGGCACTATGGCTACACCTTC.

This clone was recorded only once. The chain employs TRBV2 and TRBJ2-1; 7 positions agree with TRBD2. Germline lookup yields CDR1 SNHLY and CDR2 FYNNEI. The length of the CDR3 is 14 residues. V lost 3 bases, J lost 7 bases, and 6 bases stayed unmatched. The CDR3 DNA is TGTGCCAGCAGTGACGGACTAGTGAGTAATGAGCAGTTCTTC. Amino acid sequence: CASSDGLVSNEQFF.

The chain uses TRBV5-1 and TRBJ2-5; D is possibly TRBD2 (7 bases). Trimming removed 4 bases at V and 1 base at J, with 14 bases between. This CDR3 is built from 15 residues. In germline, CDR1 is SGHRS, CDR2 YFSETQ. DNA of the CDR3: TGCGCCAGCAGCAAGGGGGGGGGTTCCCAAGAGACCCAGTACTTC. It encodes CASSKGGGSQETQYF. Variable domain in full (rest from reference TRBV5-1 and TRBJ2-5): KAGVTQTPRYLIKTRGQQVTLSCSPISGHRSVSWYQQTPGQGLQFLFEYFSETQRNKGNFPGRFSGRQFSNSRSEMNVSTLELGDSALYLCASSKGGGSQETQYFGPGTRLLVL.

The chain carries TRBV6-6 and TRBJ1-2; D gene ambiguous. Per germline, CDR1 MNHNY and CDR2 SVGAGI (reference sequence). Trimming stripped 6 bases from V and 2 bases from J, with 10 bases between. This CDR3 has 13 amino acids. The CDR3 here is CASRPGSNYGYTF. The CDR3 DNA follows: TGTGCCAGCAGGCCAGGATCGAACTATGGCTACACCTTC.

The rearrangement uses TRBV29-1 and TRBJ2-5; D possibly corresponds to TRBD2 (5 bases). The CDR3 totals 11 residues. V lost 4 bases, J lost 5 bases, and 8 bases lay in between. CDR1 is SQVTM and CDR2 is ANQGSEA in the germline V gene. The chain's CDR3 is CSVGRGETQYF. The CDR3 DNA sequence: TGCAGCGTTGGGAGAGGGGAGACCCAGTACTTC.

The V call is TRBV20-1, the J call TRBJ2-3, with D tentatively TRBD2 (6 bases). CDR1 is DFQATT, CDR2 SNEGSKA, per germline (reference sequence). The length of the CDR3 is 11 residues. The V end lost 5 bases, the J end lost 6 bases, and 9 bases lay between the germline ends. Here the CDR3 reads CSALREDTQYF. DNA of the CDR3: TGCAGTGCTCTTCGGGAGGATACGCAGTATTTT.

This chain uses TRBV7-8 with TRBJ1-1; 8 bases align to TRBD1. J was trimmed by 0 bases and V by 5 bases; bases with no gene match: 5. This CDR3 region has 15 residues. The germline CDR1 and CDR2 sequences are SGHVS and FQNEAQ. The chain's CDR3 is CASSSRGLLNTEAFF. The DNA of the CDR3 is TGTGCCAGCAGCAGCAGGGGGCTTCTGAACACTGAAGCTTTCTTT.

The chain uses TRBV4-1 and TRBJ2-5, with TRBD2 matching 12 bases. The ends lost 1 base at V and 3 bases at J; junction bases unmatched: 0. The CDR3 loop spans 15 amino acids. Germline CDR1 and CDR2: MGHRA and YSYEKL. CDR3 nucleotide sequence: TGCGCCAGCAGCCAAGGACTAGCGGGAGAAGAGACCCAGTACTTC. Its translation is CASSQGLAGEETQYF.

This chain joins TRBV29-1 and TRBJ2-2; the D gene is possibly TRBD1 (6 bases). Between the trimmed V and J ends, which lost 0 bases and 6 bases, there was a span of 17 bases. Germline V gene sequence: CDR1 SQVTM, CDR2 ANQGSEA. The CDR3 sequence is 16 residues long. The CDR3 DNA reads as TGCAGCGTTGAAGAGGGGAAGGGGGAAGTTCCCGGGGAGCTGTTTTTT. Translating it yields CSVEEGKGEVPGELFF.

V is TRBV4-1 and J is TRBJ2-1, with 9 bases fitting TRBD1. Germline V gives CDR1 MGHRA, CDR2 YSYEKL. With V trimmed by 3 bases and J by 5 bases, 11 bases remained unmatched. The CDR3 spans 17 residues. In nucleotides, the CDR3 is TGCGCCAGCAGCCACGTCCGGACAGGGGAAGGGCACAATGAGCAGTTCTTC. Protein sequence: CASSHVRTGEGHNEQFF.

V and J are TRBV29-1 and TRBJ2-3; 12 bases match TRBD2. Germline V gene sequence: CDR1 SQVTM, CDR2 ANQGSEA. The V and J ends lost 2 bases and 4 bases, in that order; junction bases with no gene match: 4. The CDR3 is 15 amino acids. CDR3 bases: TGCAGCGTTGAAAAACTAGCGGGAGGTGCAGATACGCAGTATTTT. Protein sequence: CSVEKLAGGADTQYF.

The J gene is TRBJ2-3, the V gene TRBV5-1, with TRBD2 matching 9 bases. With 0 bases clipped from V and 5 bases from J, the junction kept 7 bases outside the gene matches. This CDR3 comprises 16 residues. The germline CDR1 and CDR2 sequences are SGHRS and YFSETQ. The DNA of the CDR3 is TGCGCCAGCAGCTTGGGCGGCGGGGGGGCCGGAGATACGCAGTATTTT. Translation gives CASSLGGGGAGDTQYF.

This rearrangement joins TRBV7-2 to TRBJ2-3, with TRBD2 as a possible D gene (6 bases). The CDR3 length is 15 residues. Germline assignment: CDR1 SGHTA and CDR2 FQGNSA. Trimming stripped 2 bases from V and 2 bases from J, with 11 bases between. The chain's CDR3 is CASSLNRGNTDTQYF. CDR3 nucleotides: TGTGCCAGCAGCTTAAATCGGGGGAACACAGATACGCAGTATTTT.